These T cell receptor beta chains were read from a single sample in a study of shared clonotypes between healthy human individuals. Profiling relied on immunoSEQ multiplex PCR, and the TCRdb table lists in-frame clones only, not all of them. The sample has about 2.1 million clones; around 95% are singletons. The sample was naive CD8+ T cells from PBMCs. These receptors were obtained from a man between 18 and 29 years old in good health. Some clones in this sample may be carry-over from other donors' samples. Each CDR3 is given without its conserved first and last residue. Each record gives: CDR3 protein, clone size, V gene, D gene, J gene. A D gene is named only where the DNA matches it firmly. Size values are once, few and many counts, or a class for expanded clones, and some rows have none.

ASSIMGQGNDEQY,.,TRBV19,TRBD1,TRBJ2-7
ASFDGTEAF,few,TRBV18,.,TRBJ1-1
ASSEGRGTAETQY,.,TRBV2,TRBD1,TRBJ2-5
ASSQGDRSSYEQY,once,TRBV4-1,.,TRBJ2-7
ASGGPSTDTQY,.,TRBV27,.,TRBJ2-3
AISESMVRGLGYSNQPQH,.,TRBV10-3,TRBD1,TRBJ1-5
ASSQATRGNQPQH,.,TRBV4-1,.,TRBJ1-5
ASSLGTQLGVADTQY,.,TRBV11-2,.,TRBJ2-3
ASSSGTGGIGKLF,once,TRBV7-6,TRBD1,TRBJ1-4
ASSQGAGELF,.,TRBV14,.,TRBJ2-2
ASSWNPRTSGKPNEQF,.,TRBV27,TRBD2,TRBJ2-1
ASSQNGREKLF,.,TRBV4-3,.,TRBJ1-4
ASSLPRTGPHTGELF,.,TRBV11-2,TRBD1,TRBJ2-2
AITGSVGANVLT,.,TRBV10-3,.,TRBJ2-6
ASSLSVLGESEAF,.,TRBV28,.,TRBJ1-1
SVQGTVGGNTIY,.,TRBV29-1,.,TRBJ1-3
ASSQGPGVAEAF,.,TRBV4-1,.,TRBJ1-1
ASSARAGGAKNIQY,.,TRBV11-2,TRBD1,TRBJ2-4
ASSLGTNRIEAF,.,TRBV5-1,.,TRBJ1-1
ASSSRTGEDSPLH,.,TRBV6-5,TRBD1,TRBJ1-6
ASSLSGRDTEAF,.,TRBV5-4,.,TRBJ1-1
ASSSPAGASYNEQF,.,TRBV5-1,TRBD2,TRBJ2-1
ASSLKVGYGYT,.,TRBV5-1,.,TRBJ1-2
ASSWGDRSTGELF,once,TRBV5-6,TRBD1,TRBJ2-2
ASSTGTGFLDTQY,once,TRBV6-5,TRBD1,TRBJ2-3
ASSLGVGTEQY,.,TRBV7-7,.,TRBJ2-7
ASSLARRYEQF,.,TRBV13,.,TRBJ2-1
SVEVFSPQSSYEQY,.,TRBV29-1,.,TRBJ2-7
ATTSGRKDTQY,.,TRBV15,TRBD2,TRBJ2-3
ASSQGGRYT,.,TRBV14,.,TRBJ1-2
ASSPWDTYEQY,.,TRBV9,.,TRBJ2-7
ASSPGSGESLGSKNIQY,.,TRBV5-1,TRBD2,TRBJ2-4
ASSYKGQGADYGYT,once,TRBV6-5,TRBD1,TRBJ1-2
ASSLIRLAGGAGELF,once,TRBV11-2,TRBD2,TRBJ2-2
AISESGTTFIGNQPQH,.,TRBV10-3,.,TRBJ1-5
ASSLSGSGGELF,.,TRBV4-1,TRBD2,TRBJ2-2
ASSIQGTGNQPQH,.,TRBV19,.,TRBJ1-5
ASRPRLADHYNEQF,.,TRBV27,TRBD2,TRBJ2-1
ASSQPLGNEQF,.,TRBV4-1,.,TRBJ2-1
ASSQGRQGDEKLF,.,TRBV4-1,TRBD1,TRBJ1-4
AISETVYEQY,.,TRBV10-3,.,TRBJ2-7
ASSRTGFQETQY,many,TRBV6-5,.,TRBJ2-5
ASSLVPRQGAGEQY,.,TRBV7-8,TRBD1,TRBJ2-7
ASSESTRVTGMSGNQPQH,once,TRBV10-2,.,TRBJ1-5
ASSWPSGYNEQF,.,TRBV5-6,.,TRBJ2-1
ASSWTGERGNEQF,.,TRBV28,TRBD1,TRBJ2-1
ASSYSPGMNEQY,.,TRBV6-5,.,TRBJ2-7
ASSLATGLNTEAF,.,TRBV7-9,TRBD1,TRBJ1-1
ASSLPGTIHYGYT,.,TRBV5-6,.,TRBJ1-2
ASSQGRYTLYEQY,.,TRBV4-1,.,TRBJ2-7
ASSPHSNQPQH,few,TRBV27,.,TRBJ1-5
ASSPDRGLYEQY,.,TRBV7-9,TRBD1,TRBJ2-7
ASSYSGATSTDTQY,.,TRBV6-5,.,TRBJ2-3
ASSVADRTDTQY,.,TRBV9,.,TRBJ2-3
ASSLGTGGSGYT,.,TRBV28,TRBD1,TRBJ1-2
ASSPGLTLADTQY,.,TRBV14,TRBD2,TRBJ2-3
ASSDWGSSYNEQF,.,TRBV27,.,TRBJ2-1